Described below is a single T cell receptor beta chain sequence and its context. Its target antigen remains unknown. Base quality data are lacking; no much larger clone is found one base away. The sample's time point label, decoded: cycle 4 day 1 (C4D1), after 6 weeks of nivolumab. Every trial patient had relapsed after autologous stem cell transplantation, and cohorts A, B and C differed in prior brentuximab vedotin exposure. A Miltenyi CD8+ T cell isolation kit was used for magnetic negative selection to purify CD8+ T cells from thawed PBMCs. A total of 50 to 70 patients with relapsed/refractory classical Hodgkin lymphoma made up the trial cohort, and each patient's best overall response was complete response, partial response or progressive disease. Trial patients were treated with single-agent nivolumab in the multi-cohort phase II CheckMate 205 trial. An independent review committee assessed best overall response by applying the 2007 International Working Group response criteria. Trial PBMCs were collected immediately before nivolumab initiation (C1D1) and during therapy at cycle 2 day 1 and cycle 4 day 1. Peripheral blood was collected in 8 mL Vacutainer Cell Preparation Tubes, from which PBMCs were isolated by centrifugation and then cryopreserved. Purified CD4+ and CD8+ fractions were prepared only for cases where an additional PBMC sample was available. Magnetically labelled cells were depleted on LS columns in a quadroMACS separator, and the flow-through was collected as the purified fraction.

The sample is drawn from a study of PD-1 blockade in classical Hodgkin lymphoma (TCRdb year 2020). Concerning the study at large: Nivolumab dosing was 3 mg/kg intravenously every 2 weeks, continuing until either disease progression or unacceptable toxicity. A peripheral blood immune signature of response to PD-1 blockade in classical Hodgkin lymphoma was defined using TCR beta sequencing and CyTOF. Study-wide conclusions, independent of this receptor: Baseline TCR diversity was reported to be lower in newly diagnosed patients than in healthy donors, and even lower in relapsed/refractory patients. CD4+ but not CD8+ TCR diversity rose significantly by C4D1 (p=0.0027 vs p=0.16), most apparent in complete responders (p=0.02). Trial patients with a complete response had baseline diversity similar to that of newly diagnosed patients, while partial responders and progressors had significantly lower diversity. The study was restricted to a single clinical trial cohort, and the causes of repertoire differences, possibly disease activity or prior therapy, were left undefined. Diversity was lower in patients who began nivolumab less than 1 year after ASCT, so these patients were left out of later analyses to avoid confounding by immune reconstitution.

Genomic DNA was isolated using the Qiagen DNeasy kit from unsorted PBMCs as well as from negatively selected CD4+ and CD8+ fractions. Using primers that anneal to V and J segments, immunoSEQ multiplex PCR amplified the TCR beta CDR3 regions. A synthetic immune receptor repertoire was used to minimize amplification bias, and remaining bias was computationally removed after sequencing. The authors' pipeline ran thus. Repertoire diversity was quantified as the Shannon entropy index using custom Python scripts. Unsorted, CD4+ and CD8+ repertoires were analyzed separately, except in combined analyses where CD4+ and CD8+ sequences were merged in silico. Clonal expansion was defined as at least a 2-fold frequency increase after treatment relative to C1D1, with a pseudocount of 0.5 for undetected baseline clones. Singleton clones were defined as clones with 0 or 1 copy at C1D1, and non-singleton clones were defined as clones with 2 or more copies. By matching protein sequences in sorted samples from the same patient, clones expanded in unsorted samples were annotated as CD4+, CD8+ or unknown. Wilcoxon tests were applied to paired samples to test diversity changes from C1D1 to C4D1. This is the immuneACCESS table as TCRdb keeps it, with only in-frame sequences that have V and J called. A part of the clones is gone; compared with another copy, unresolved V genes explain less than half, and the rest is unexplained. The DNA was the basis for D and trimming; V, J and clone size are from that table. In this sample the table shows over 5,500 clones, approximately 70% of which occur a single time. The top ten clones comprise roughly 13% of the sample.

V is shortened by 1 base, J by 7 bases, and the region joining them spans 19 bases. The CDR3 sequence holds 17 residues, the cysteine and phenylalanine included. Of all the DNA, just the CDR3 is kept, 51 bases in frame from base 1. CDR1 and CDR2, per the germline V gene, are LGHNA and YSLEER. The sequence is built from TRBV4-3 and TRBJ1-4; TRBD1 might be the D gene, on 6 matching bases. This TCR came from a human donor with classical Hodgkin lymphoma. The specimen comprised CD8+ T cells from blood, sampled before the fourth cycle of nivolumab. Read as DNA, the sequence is TGCGCCAGCAGCCAAGGGTTGACAGGATGGTTGGTTGAAAAACTGTTTTTT. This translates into CASSQGLTGWLVEKLFF.